These 6 T cell receptor beta chains share one sample of origin, sequenced in a study of T-cell memory formation after mild COVID-19 (dated by TCRdb to the early 2020s). The method was 5' RACE. TCRdb names Illumina NovaSeq 6000 as the instrument used. TCRdb applied fastp at Q25 and MiXCR to the public reads, then kept only in-frame beta chains. Every CDR3 protein is listed once, alongside the most common genes and DNA of its rows. This sample is represented by almost 550,000 distinct CDR3 sequences; around 20% of them were singletons. The top ten clonotypes cover 9.5% to 15% of the sample. The material sequenced was PBMCs or a T cell subset sorted from them (not recorded which). These receptors originate from an adult woman who had mild COVID-19 (a few samples of this study predate the infection). The sample titles of this study are shuffled in the database, so cell type and time point are left out; the donor was told from shared clones.

V usage is TRBV5-1 and J usage is TRBJ1-6; no definite D call. Between the trimmed V and J ends, which lost 5 bases and 9 bases, there was a span of 12 bases. This CDR3 is 13 amino acids long. CDR1 SGHRS and CDR2 YFSETQ come from the germline V gene. CDR3 nucleotides: TGCGCCAGCAGTTCCGCGGACCGTTCACCCCTCCACTTT. It translates to CASSSADRSPLHF. The full variable domain, completed using reference TRBV5-1 and TRBJ1-6, is KAGVTQTPRYLIKTRGQQVTLSCSPISGHRSVSWYQQTPGQGLQFLFEYFSETQRNKGNFPGRFSGRQFSNSRSEMNVSTLELGDSALYLCASSSADRSPLHFGNGTRLTVT.

The CDR3 here is CASSYSMGKGTDTQYF. CDR3 sequence (DNA): TGTGCCAGCAGTTACTCGATGGGGAAGGGCACAGATACGCAGTATTTT. This sequence joins TRBV6-5 and TRBJ2-3; D is undetermined. In germline, CDR1 is MNHEY, CDR2 SVGAGI. V lost 0 bases to trimming and J lost 1 base, with 11 bases between them. The CDR3 is 16 amino acids.

The chain joins TRBV6-5 to TRBJ1-1; TRBD1 aligns across 9 bases. CDR1 and CDR2 from the germline V gene are MNHEY and SVGAGI. CDR3 length: 16 amino acids. V shed 6 bases and J 0 bases; nucleotides not matched to a gene: 8. The CDR3 bases are TGTGCCAGCAGAAACACCGGGACAGGGATGAACACTGAAGCTTTCTTT. As protein: CASRNTGTGMNTEAFF.

The chain joins TRBV9 to TRBJ2-3, with 8 bases that match TRBD2. Trimming at V came to 1 base and at J to 5 bases, leaving 0 bases not matched to a gene. CDR1 is SGDLS, CDR2 YYNGEE, per germline. There are 13 residues in the CDR3. Here the CDR3 DNA reads TGTGCCAGCAGCGTAAGCGGGAGAGATACGCAGTATTTT. Its protein product is CASSVSGRDTQYF.

This chain uses TRBV13 with TRBJ1-1; D remains ambiguous. The CDR3 length is 14 residues. Germline CDR1 and CDR2: PRHDT and FYEKMQ (reference sequence). Between the trimmed V and J ends, which lost 4 bases and 1 base, there was a span of 10 bases. The CDR3 DNA reads TGTGCCAGCAGCTCGTACGCCCCGAACACTGAAGCTTTCTTT. It codes for CASSSYAPNTEAFF.

The V and J genes are TRBV7-8 and TRBJ2-5; 14 positions match TRBD2. Trimming took 6 bases from V and 1 from J; bases not matched to a gene: 19. The CDR3 sequence is 21 residues long. Germline values: CDR1 SGHVS, CDR2 FQNEAQ. Here the CDR3 DNA reads TGTGCCAGCAGAACCTCCGGGACTAGCGGGAGATTTTGGCTCGGCCAAGAGACCCAGTACTTC. It translates to CASRTSGTSGRFWLGQETQYF.